The T cell receptor (beta chain) under discussion was sequenced for a study of blood T cell repertoires in COVID-19. The wider study: Donors in the United States, Italy and Spain gave samples during acute or convalescent COVID-19.

This CDR3 comprises 13 residues. Trimming removed 2 bases at V and 3 bases at J, with 7 bases between. Germline-derived CDR1 and CDR2 are SEHNR and FQNEAQ (reference sequence). Profiling relied on immunoSEQ multiplex PCR, and the TCRdb table lists in-frame clones only, not all of them. The sample shows some 100,000 clones, roughly nine tenths of them seen only once. The material sequenced was peripheral blood. The TCR sequence derives from a man between 45 and 60 years old with active COVID-19. The chain joins TRBV7-9 to TRBJ1-1; D gene ambiguous. The CDR3, as DNA: TGTGCCAGCAGCTTATCGAGGGACACTGAAGCTTTCTTT. Residues: CASSLSRDTEAFF.